Following are 9 T cell receptor beta chains from one sample sequenced in a study of CD8+ T cells in alopecia areata. Extraction and reverse transcription of RNA yielded cDNA as the sequencing template. TCRdb keeps only in-frame clones here, not all; method: immunoSEQ multiplex PCR. The table lists 150,000 to 200,000 clones, about 72% of them singletons. The sample was CD8+ T cells sorted from blood, taken at week 0. These receptors all stem from a human donor with alopecia areata.

The rearrangement links TRBV6-6 to TRBJ2-7, with D perhaps matching TRBD1 (6 bases). V was cut by 10 bases and J by 0 bases, with 13 bases left in between. CDR3 length: 13 residues. Looked up from germline, CDR1 is MNHNY and CDR2 is SVGAGI (reference sequence). The CDR3 sequence: CAIGGSSSYEQYF. The CDR3 coding sequence is TGTGCCATAGGGGGTTCGAGCTCCTACGAGCAGTACTTC.

This chain connects TRBV4-1 to TRBJ2-7; a possible D gene is TRBD1 (5 bases). Germline CDR1 reads MGHRA; CDR2 reads YSYEKL. The CDR3 is 15 amino acids. V was shortened by 0 bases and J by 2 bases, with 11 bases between the two germline ends. CDR3: CASSQEYRRTYEQYF. Here the CDR3 DNA reads TGCGCCAGCAGCCAAGAGTACAGGCGAACCTACGAGCAGTACTTC.

V gene TRBV29-1 combines with J gene TRBJ1-2; D is perhaps TRBD1 (6 bases). Germline CDR1 and CDR2: SQVTM and ANQGSEA. The CDR3 runs 12 residues. V lost 8 bases and J 6 bases, leaving 16 bases between the germline ends. The CDR3 loop reads CSTGQSGHGYTF. The CDR3, as DNA: TGCAGCACTGGACAGTCGGGCCATGGCTACACCTTC.

About this clone itself: The identical CDR3 is also encoded by other nucleotide sequences in the sample. This rearrangement joins TRBV6-5 to TRBJ2-7; either TRBD1 or TRBD2 may fit D (6 bases each). CDR1 and CDR2 from the germline V gene are MNHEY and SVGAGI. The CDR3 is made up of 12 amino acids. The V gene lost 2 bases and the J gene lost 6 bases, with 8 bases spanning the gap. The CDR3 DNA sequence: TGTGCCAGCAGTTACGGAGGGGGCGAGCAGTACTTC. It is translated as CASSYGGGEQYF.

The V and J genes are TRBV4-1 and TRBJ2-7, with TRBD2 as a possible D gene (5 bases). V dropped 5 bases and J dropped 5 bases, with 10 bases sitting between them. The germline gives CDR1 MGHRA, CDR2 YSYEKL. The length of the CDR3 is 12 residues. CDR3 sequence: CASSGTSHEQYF. For the CDR3, the DNA is TGCGCCAGCAGCGGAACTAGTCACGAGCAGTACTTC.

The chain recombines TRBV13 with TRBJ2-3; no clear D gene. Looked up from germline, CDR1 is PRHDT and CDR2 is FYEKMQ (reference sequence). This CDR3 has 15 residues. V was shortened by 5 bases and J by 2 bases, with 14 bases between the two germline ends. CDR3 loop: CASSTAPIVTDTQYF. CDR3 nucleotides: TGTGCCAGCAGCACGGCCCCTATAGTCACAGATACGCAGTATTTT.

This clone has only one observation. V is TRBV30 and J is TRBJ1-5; D gene uncertain. CDR1 and CDR2 (germline): GTSNPN, SVGIG (reference sequence). CDR3 length equals 13 residues. V lost 2 bases and J 5 bases, leaving 10 bases between the germline ends. The CDR3 loop reads CAWSRAGDQPQHF. The CDR3 DNA reads TGTGCCTGGAGTCGAGCTGGGGATCAGCCCCAGCATTTT.

This clone has just a few counts. CDR3 loop: CASSFQETQYF. The CDR3 bases are TGTGCCAGCAGCTTCCAAGAGACCCAGTACTTC. The chain carries TRBV13 and TRBJ2-5; D unresolved. Trimming cost V 3 bases and J 1 base, with 0 bases left between them. The length of the CDR3 is 11 residues. Germline-derived CDR1 and CDR2 are PRHDT and FYEKMQ (reference sequence).

This chain uses TRBV6-5 with TRBJ2-5; D might be TRBD2 (6 bases). Trimming left V 6 bases short and J 4 bases short, with 15 bases between. Germline V CDR1 and CDR2: MNHEY, SVGAGI. This CDR3 is built from 14 residues. The CDR3 nucleotides are TGTGCCAGCAGCCGGGACTTAATCAGAGAGACCCAGTACTTC. Encoded protein: CASSRDLIRETQYF.